This T cell receptor beta chain was observed in a study of cytomegalovirus exposure and HLA in healthy donors. Study-wide points: Later on, an analysis showed TCR association rates differing by HLA locus, with DRB1 the most and HLA-C the fewest.

To note about this clone: Its antigen is unknown. A read error may account for a junction end that differs from germline.

Looked up from germline, CDR1 is SQVTM and CDR2 is ANQGSEA. CDR3 size: 14 residues. PCR employed 60 Vbeta and 13 Jbeta primers. Sequencing used immunoSEQ multiplex PCR; TCRdb keeps in-frame clones, though not all of them. The sample contains about 160,000 clones, 70% to 80% of which appear only once. This TCR was recovered from a male donor in good health and CMV-seronegative. This sequence joins TRBV29-1 and TRBJ2-7; D perhaps matches TRBD2 (6 bases). Sequencing input: PBMCs. CDR3 DNA: TGCAGCGTTCGGGGTGGTGGAGGGTCCTCCGAGCAGTACTTC. Translating gives CSVRGGGGSSEQYF.